This T cell receptor (beta chain) derives from a study of blood T cell repertoires in COVID-19. Overall study context: Italy, Spain and the United States were the sources of the convalescent and acute COVID-19 samples. The cDNA or gDNA used as material had been derived from T cells, B-cell-depleted T cells, or PBMCs.

Authors' methods: Scientists estimated how many nucleated cells there were by amplifying reference gene primers. The protocol was immunoSEQ multiplex PCR, while the TCRdb copy is restricted to in-frame clones and leaves out a portion. V and J calls and clone size are those listed in that table; D and trimming were worked out from the DNA. The data hold approximately 530,000 clones, with approximately 91% observed a single time. Enrollment of patients from Seattle took place during active infection, with longitudinal follow-up. The CDR3 sequence is 14 residues long. V lost 0 bases, J lost 4 bases, and 8 bases lay in between. Looked up from germline, CDR1 is SGHRS and CDR2 is YFSETQ.

J is TRBJ1-3 and V is TRBV5-1, with D unresolved. This clonotype was sampled from a woman aged 45-59 years with COVID-19, enrolled during active disease. Input material: peripheral blood. CDR3 sequence reads: CASSLAPRGNTIYF. DNA for the CDR3: TGCGCCAGCAGCTTGGCCCCTCGGGGAAACACCATATATTTT.